What follows are 6 T cell receptor beta chains derived from one specimen sequenced in a study of blood T cell repertoires in COVID-19. Sequencing was performed with immunoSEQ multiplex PCR; in TCRdb, only in-frame clones are kept and a portion is missing. The table has more than 95,000 clones, over 65% seen once; the top ten hold about 11%. The sequencing sample was made of peripheral blood. These receptors were collected from a human donor in a cohort sampled during active COVID-19.

The CDR3 DNA follows: TGTGCCAGCAGTGAAGGACCAGCAGGAAACATTCAGTACTTC. Translation gives CASSEGPAGNIQYF. The genes are TRBV6-1 and TRBJ2-4; D is unclear. V lost 1 base and J 6 bases, leaving 10 bases between the germline ends. Germline V lookup: CDR1 MNHNS, CDR2 SASEGT. The CDR3 covers 14 residues.

J is TRBJ1-5 and V is TRBV7-2; 9 bases agree with TRBD1. V lost 3 bases to trimming and J lost 5 bases; unmatched junction nucleotides: 8. The CDR3 contains 16 residues. The germline CDR1 and CDR2 sequences are SGHTA and FQGNSA. CDR3 sequence: CASSLVGQGSHQPQHF. CDR3 DNA sequence: TGTGCCAGCAGCTTGGTAGGACAGGGGTCCCATCAGCCCCAGCATTTT.

In this sample, this clone turned up once. The chain employs TRBV3-1 (or the pseudogene TRBV3-2) and TRBJ1-1; tentatively, D is TRBD1 (5 bases). V was cut by 0 bases and J by 11 bases, with 13 bases left in between. CDR3 size: 13 residues. In germline, CDR1 is LGHDT, CDR2 YNNKEL (reference sequence). The CDR3 nucleotides are TGTGCCAGCAGCCAAGATTCCCCAAGGGGTGCTTTCTTT. Protein product: CASSQDSPRGAFF.

J is TRBJ1-1 and V is TRBV6-2 or TRBV6-3; 8 bases agree with TRBD1. The CDR3 sequence is 17 residues long. Per germline, CDR1 MNHEY and CDR2 SVGEGT. V lost 0 bases to trimming and J lost 1 base; unmatched junction nucleotides: 7. The CDR3 spells CASSYSPGGLRNTEAFF. In DNA, the CDR3 is TGTGCCAGCAGTTACTCTCCAGGGGGCTTGCGGAACACTGAAGCTTTCTTT.

J is TRBJ2-1 and V is TRBV5-4; 8 bases agree with TRBD2. This CDR3 spans 16 amino acids. Germline lookup yields CDR1 SGHNT and CDR2 YYREEE (reference sequence). The trim removed 4 bases at V and 1 base at J, leaving 7 bases unmatched. CDR3 sequence reads: CASSHPGGGSYNEQFF. The CDR3 DNA reads as TGTGCCAGCAGCCATCCTGGCGGGGGGTCCTACAATGAGCAGTTCTTC.

J is TRBJ2-2 and V is TRBV6-5; 7 nucleotides line up with TRBD1. The CDR3 contains 14 residues. Germline CDR1 and CDR2: MNHEY and SVGAGI. V lost 6 bases to trimming and J lost 4 bases; unmatched junction nucleotides: 5. The CDR3: CASSRQGSTGELFF. For the CDR3, the DNA is TGTGCCAGCAGCCGACAGGGCTCCACCGGGGAGCTGTTTTTT.